This is a list of T cell receptor beta chains from one sample in a study of blood T cell repertoires in COVID-19. Assay: immunoSEQ multiplex PCR; the TCRdb copy retains only in-frame clones and omits some. Of just over 350,000 clones in the sample, about 90% were seen once. Sequenced input: PBMCs or T cells enriched from blood (not recorded which). These receptors all come from a woman aged 25 to 39 who had recovered from COVID-19. Both conserved end residues are part of each CDR3. The D gene is left open where the match is weak. Only part of the rows carry a size: once, few, many, or a class if the clone is expanded.

D gene	V gene	J gene	CDR3 length	clone size	CDR3 DNA	CDR3 protein
.	TRBV12-3/TRBV12-4	TRBJ2-1	12	few	TGTGCCAGCAGCCCCCCAGGCGTTCAGCAGTTCTTC	CASSPPGVQQFF
TRBD1	TRBV5-1	TRBJ2-7	12	.	TGCGCCAGCAGCCCCGACAGGGACGAGCAGTACTTC	CASSPDRDEQYF
TRBD1	TRBV5-1	TRBJ2-5	15	.	TGCGCCAGCAGCTTGGATCGCAGGGGGCAAGAGACCCAGTACTTC	CASSLDRRGQETQYF
.	TRBV27	TRBJ2-1	12	.	TGTGCCAGCAAAGAGACTAGGTCGGTACAGTTCTTC	CASKETRSVQFF
TRBD1	TRBV27	TRBJ2-7	13	.	TGTGCCAGCAGTTTAGGGACAGGCTACGAGCAGTACTTC	CASSLGTGYEQYF
.	TRBV15	TRBJ2-1	14	.	TGTGCCACCAGCGGCTCCCCCTCCTACAATGAGCAGTTCTTC	CATSGSPSYNEQFF
TRBD1	TRBV3-1/TRBV3-2	TRBJ2-1	15	.	TGTGCCAGCAGCCAACCGGGACAGAACAACAATGAGCAGTTCTTC	CASSQPGQNNNEQFF
TRBD2	TRBV5-4	TRBJ2-1	19	.	TGTGCCAGCAGCTCCCTGACTAGCGGGGGGGGATTCTCCTACAATGAGCAGTTCTTC	CASSSLTSGGGFSYNEQFF
TRBD2	TRBV28	TRBJ2-7	16	once	TGTGCCAGCAGTAACCCGGGGAGCGGGAGTTACTACGAGCAGTACTTC	CASSNPGSGSYYEQYF
.	TRBV4-1	TRBJ2-1	16	.	TGCGCCAGCAGCCAAGAAAGCGGAAGCTCCTACAATGAGCAGTTCTTC	CASSQESGSSYNEQFF
TRBD1	TRBV2	TRBJ1-2	13	.	TGTGCCAGCACCCCGGGACAGCTATATGGCTACACCTTC	CASTPGQLYGYTF
.	TRBV18	TRBJ1-1	13	.	TGTGCCAGCTCAGGACAGCTGAACACTGAAGCTTTCTTT	CASSGQLNTEAFF
TRBD2	TRBV5-1	TRBJ2-1	16	.	TGCGCCAGCTCGACGGGGGGTAGCGGGAGTGACCATGAGCAGTTCTTC	CASSTGGSGSDHEQFF
.	TRBV19	TRBJ1-2	15	.	TGTGCCAGTAGTCCTCCAGGACTATTTGGCTATGGCTACACCTTC	CASSPPGLFGYGYTF
TRBD2	TRBV27	TRBJ2-3	14	.	TGTGCCAGCAGCCATGGACTAGCGGGAGATACGCAGTATTTT	CASSHGLAGDTQYF
.	TRBV5-1	TRBJ2-1	13	once	TGCGCCAGCAGCCTCGACAGCTACAATGAGCAGTTCTTC	CASSLDSYNEQFF
TRBD1	TRBV29-1	TRBJ1-2	11	.	TGCAGCGCCGACAGGGGTGATGGCTACACCTTC	CSADRGDGYTF
TRBD2	TRBV18	TRBJ2-3	16	.	TGTGCCAGCTCACCGCGGACTAGCGGGAGTGGAGATACGCAGTATTTT	CASSPRTSGSGDTQYF
TRBD2	TRBV28	TRBJ2-5	16	.	TGTGCCAGCAGTCCTTGGACTAGCGGGAGTCGGGAGACCCAGTACTTC	CASSPWTSGSRETQYF
.	TRBV12-5	TRBJ2-5	15	.	.	CASGLGTGGQETQYF
.	TRBV19	TRBJ1-1	13	.	TGTGCCAGTAGTTGGCAGGAGAACACTGAAGCTTTCTTT	CASSWQENTEAFF
.	TRBV5-1	TRBJ2-6	15	.	TGCGCCAGCAGCTTGGGAGGGAAGGGGGCCAACGTCCTGACTTTC	CASSLGGKGANVLTF
TRBD1	TRBV27	TRBJ1-5	15	few	TGTGCCAGCAGTTTATCTGGGACAGGGAATCAGCCCCAGCATTTT	CASSLSGTGNQPQHF
.	TRBV7-9	TRBJ2-2	17	.	TGTGCCAGCAGCTTAGCGGACACCGAGGTGGACACCGGGGAGCTGTTTTTT	CASSLADTEVDTGELFF
.	TRBV5-5	TRBJ1-1	15	once	TGTGCCAGCAGCCGGGCCACAGGGTGGGCGACTGAAGCTTTCTTT	CASSRATGWATEAFF
TRBD2	TRBV28	TRBJ2-7	14	.	TGTGCCAGCAGTCCCCCCGGACTAGCGCGAGAGCAGTACTTC	CASSPPGLAREQYF
.	TRBV12-3/TRBV12-4	TRBJ2-7	13	.	TGTGCCAGCAGCCTACTCTCTAGCTACGAGCAGTACTTC	CASSLLSSYEQYF
.	TRBV19	TRBJ1-1	15	.	TGTGCCAGTATCCGGTATGACGCAGGGAGGACTGAAGCTTTCTTT	CASIRYDAGRTEAFF
.	TRBV11-3	TRBJ2-2	15	.	TGTGCCAGCAGCGACGGGGGTGCGAACACCGGGGAGCTGTTTTTT	CASSDGGANTGELFF
.	TRBV12-3/TRBV12-4	TRBJ1-1	13	.	TGTGCCAGCAGCTTGCGGGCCGGGACTGAAGCTTTCTTT	CASSLRAGTEAFF
.	TRBV6-1	TRBJ1-6	15	.	TGTGCCAGCAGTGAAGGGGCATTTGATAATTCACCCCTCCACTTT	CASSEGAFDNSPLHF
.	TRBV7-2	TRBJ2-1	13	once	TGTGCCAGCAGCTTAGTGGGCAGGGATGAGCAGTTCTTC	CASSLVGRDEQFF
TRBD1	TRBV30	TRBJ2-5	15	.	TGTGCCTGGAGTCCTCAGACAGGGGGCGCGGAGACCCAGTACTTC	CAWSPQTGGAETQYF
.	TRBV27	TRBJ1-2	16	.	TGTGCCAGCAGCCCCGGGACGGGACATTCTAACTATGGCTACACCTTC	CASSPGTGHSNYGYTF
.	TRBV4-2	TRBJ2-1	17	.	TGTGCCAGCAGCCAAAGTCGTGGGGCGGGGTCTCAGGATGAGCAGTTCTTC	CASSQSRGAGSQDEQFF
TRBD2	TRBV28	TRBJ2-1	15	.	TGTGCCAGCAGTTTATTAGCGGGAGGTCGCAATGAGCAGTTCTTC	CASSLLAGGRNEQFF
TRBD1	TRBV9	TRBJ2-5	16	.	TGTGCCAGCAGCGTAGCGCCAGGGGGCGTGATAGAGACCCAGTACTTC	CASSVAPGGVIETQYF
.	TRBV27	TRBJ1-2	15	.	TGTGCCAGCTCGGCCGACGGCGGCAAGTATTGGGGCTACACCTTC	CASSADGGKYWGYTF
.	TRBV27	TRBJ1-1	16	.	TGTGCCAGCAGTGAACAGACAGCCCTCCGAGACACTGAAGCTTTCTTT	CASSEQTALRDTEAFF
.	TRBV7-8	TRBJ1-3	15	.	TGTGCCAGCAGCTTAGTTGGGAGCTCTGGAAACACCATATATTTT	CASSLVGSSGNTIYF
TRBD1	TRBV3-1/TRBV3-2	TRBJ2-3	16	.	TGTGCCAGCAGCCAAGGGCCAGGGGGCGGCTCAGATACGCAGTATTTT	CASSQGPGGGSDTQYF
TRBD1	TRBV5-6	TRBJ1-1	15	.	TGTGCCAGCAGCCACGGACAGGGTTGGGGCACTGAAGCTTTCTTT	CASSHGQGWGTEAFF
.	TRBV5-1	TRBJ1-2	15	.	TGCGCCAGCAGCTTGACCCAAACAGGGTCCTATGGCTACACCTTC	CASSLTQTGSYGYTF
.	TRBV6-4	TRBJ2-7	15	.	TGTGCCAGTACAACAAGGGGCCCGACCTCCTACGAGCAGTACTTC	CASTTRGPTSYEQYF
.	TRBV10-3	TRBJ2-2	13	.	TGTGCCACGGGCGAGTCAAGCGGCGGGGAGCTGTTTTTT	CATGESSGGELFF
TRBD2	TRBV10-3	TRBJ2-1	14	.	TGTGCCATCAGTGGTAGCGGGGACTTCAATGAGCAGTTCTTC	CAISGSGDFNEQFF
.	TRBV28	TRBJ2-1	13	.	TGTGCCAGCAGTCCAGACAGAAGTGATGAGCAGTTCTTC	CASSPDRSDEQFF
TRBD2	TRBV20-1	TRBJ2-1	23	.	TGCAGTGCTAGTCTATGGGTCCAGCGGGAAAGGCTAGTTGGGAGGAGCTCCTACAATGAGCAGTTCTTC	CSASLWVQRERLVGRSSYNEQFF
.	TRBV27	TRBJ1-2	13	.	TGTGCCAGCAGCCCTAACAGGAACTATGGCTACACCTTC	CASSPNRNYGYTF
.	TRBV11-2	TRBJ1-1	15	.	TGTGCCAGCAGCCCAGGGGTCCGCATGAACACTGAAGCTTTCTTT	CASSPGVRMNTEAFF